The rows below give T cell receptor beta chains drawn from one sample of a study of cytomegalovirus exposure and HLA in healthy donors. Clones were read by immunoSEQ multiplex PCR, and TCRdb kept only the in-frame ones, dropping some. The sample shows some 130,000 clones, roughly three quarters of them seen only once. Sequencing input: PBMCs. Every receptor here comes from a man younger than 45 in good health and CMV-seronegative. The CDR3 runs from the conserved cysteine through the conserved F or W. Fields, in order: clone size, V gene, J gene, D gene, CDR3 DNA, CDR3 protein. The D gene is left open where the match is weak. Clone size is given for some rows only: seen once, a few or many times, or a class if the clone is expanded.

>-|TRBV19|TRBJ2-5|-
TGTGCCAGTAGTATAAGGGGGTCGTACCAAGAGACCCAGTACTTC
CASSIRGSYQETQYF
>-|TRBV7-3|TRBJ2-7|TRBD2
TGTGCCAGCAGCTTAACAGGGACTAGCTCCTACGAGCAGTACTTC
CASSLTGTSSYEQYF
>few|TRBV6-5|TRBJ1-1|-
TGTGCCAGCAGTTACTCGTGGGGCGGGGGCACTGAAGCTTTCTTT
CASSYSWGGGTEAFF
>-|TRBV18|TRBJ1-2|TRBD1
TGTGCCAGCTCACCCTATCCTGAGGGACAGGGCGGTCTAAACTATGGCTACACCTTC
CASSPYPEGQGGLNYGYTF
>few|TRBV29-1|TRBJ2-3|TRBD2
TGCAGCGTAATAGACAGGGTGACGGGACTAGCGGGAGCGGATACGCAGTATTTT
CSVIDRVTGLAGADTQYF
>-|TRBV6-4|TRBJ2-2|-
TGTGCCAGCAGTGTCTTCGGGACTAACACCGGGGAGCTGTTTTTT
CASSVFGTNTGELFF
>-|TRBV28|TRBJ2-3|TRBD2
TGTGCCAGCAGTTTATCAGAAGCGGGAGTTACAGATACGCAGTATTTT
CASSLSEAGVTDTQYF
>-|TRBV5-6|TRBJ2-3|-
TGTGCCAGCAGATCATTAGCGAGTACGCAGTATTTT
CASRSLASTQYF
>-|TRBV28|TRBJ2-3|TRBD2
TGTGCCAGCAGTTTATGGGGCGGGAGTTCAGATACGCAGTATTTT
CASSLWGGSSDTQYF
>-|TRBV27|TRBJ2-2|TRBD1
TGTGCCAGCAGTTTCGGGGTAGGGGGCCTGAACACCGGGGAGCTGTTTTTT
CASSFGVGGLNTGELFF
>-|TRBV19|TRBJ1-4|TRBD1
TGTGCCAGTAGTATAAGGAGAGGACAGGGGAATGAAAAACTGTTTTTT
CASSIRRGQGNEKLFF
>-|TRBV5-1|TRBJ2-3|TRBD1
TGCGCCAGCAGCTTGGGTCCCGCAGGGGGCGAATATGATACGCAGTATTTT
CASSLGPAGGEYDTQYF
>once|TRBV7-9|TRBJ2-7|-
TGTGCCAGCAGCTTAGAAAAGAGGGTCCACGAGCAGTACTTC
CASSLEKRVHEQYF
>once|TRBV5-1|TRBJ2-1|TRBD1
TGCGCCAGCAGCTTGACCGGGACAGGGGCCAATGAGCAGTTCTTC
CASSLTGTGANEQFF
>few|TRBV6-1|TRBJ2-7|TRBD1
TGTGCCAGCAGGTCGGGGACAGGGACCCACGAGCAGTACTTC
CASRSGTGTHEQYF
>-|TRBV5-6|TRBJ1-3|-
TGTGCCAGCAGCGACGCAGGGTCCTCTGGAAACACCATATATTTT
CASSDAGSSGNTIYF
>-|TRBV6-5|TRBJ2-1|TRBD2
TGTGCCACCGGGACTAGCGGGAGGGCTTCAAATGAGCAGTTCTTC
CATGTSGRASNEQFF
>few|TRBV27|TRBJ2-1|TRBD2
TGTGCCAGCAGTCCGAATAGACCTAGCGGGAGGACTTACAATGAGCAGTTCTTC
CASSPNRPSGRTYNEQFF
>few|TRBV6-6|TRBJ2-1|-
TGTGCCAGCAGCCTTATCGGTGCTGAGATCAATGAGCAGTTCTTC
CASSLIGAEINEQFF
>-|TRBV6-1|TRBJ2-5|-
TGTGCCAGCAGTGAGTACGGGAGCCAGTACTTC
CASSEYGSQYF
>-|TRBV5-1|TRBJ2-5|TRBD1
TGCGCCAGCAGCTTGGACAGGGGGCGCTTAGAGACCCAGTACTTC
CASSLDRGRLETQYF
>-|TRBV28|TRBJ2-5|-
TGTGCCAGCAGTTTGGAAGGGGTTAGTGAGACCCAGTACTTC
CASSLEGVSETQYF
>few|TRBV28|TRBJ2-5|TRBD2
TGTGCCAGCAGTTTATCTCCAGCGGGAGAATTTAATTACCAAGAGACCCAGTACTTC
CASSLSPAGEFNYQETQYF
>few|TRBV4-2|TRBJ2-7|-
TGTGCCAGCAGCCAAGAGGATCAGGGTCTAAGCGAGCAGTACTTC
CASSQEDQGLSEQYF
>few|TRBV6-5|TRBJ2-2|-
TGTGCCAGCAGTCTCACAATCAGGACCGGGGAGCTGTTTTTT
CASSLTIRTGELFF
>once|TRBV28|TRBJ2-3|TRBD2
TGTGCCAGCAGTTTATGGACGGGAGGGACAGATACGCAGTATTTT
CASSLWTGGTDTQYF
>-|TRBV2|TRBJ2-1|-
TGTGCCAGCAGTGAAGGGGTAGTAGGAGCGTGGCAGTTCTTC
CASSEGVVGAWQFF
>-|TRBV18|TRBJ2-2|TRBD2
TGTGCCAGCTCACCAGCGGGAGGGGATCCAGGCGGGGAGCTGTTTTTT
CASSPAGGDPGGELFF
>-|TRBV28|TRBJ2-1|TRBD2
TGTGCCAGCAGCCTGGCGGGGAGGGAAGAGCAGTTCTTC
CASSLAGREEQFF
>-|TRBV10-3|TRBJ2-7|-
TGTGCCATCAGTGAGTCCGTCTTGGGGGGAGGTTCATGGGAGCAGTACTTC
CAISESVLGGGSWEQYF
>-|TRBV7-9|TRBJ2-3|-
TGTGCCAGCAGCTTTAGATCAGGGATTAGCACAGATACGCAGTATTTT
CASSFRSGISTDTQYF
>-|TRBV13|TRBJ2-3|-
TGTGCCAGCAGCTTATACGTCGGAGCGAGCACAGATACGCAGTATTTT
CASSLYVGASTDTQYF
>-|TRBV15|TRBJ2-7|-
TGTGCCACCAGCAGAGATGGCGCGGGATACGAGCAGTACTTC
CATSRDGAGYEQYF
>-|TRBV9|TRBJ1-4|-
TGTGCCAGCAGCGTAGATGGCAGTCTTGGGCAACTGTTTTTT
CASSVDGSLGQLFF
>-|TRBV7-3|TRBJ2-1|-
TGTGCCAGCAGCCCAAGGGTGGGAGAAGAGCAGTTCTTC
CASSPRVGEEQFF
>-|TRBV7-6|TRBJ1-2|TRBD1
TGTGCCAGCAGCTTAGCGTCTAGGGGGACAGGGGCTCATGGCTACACCTTC
CASSLASRGTGAHGYTF
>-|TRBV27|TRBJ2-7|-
TGTGCCAGCAGTTTCCAGGGGCCCAACGAGCAGTACTTC
CASSFQGPNEQYF
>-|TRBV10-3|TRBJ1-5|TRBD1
TGTGCCATCAGTGAGTTTGCAGGGGGGAGCAATCAGCCCCAGCATTTT
CAISEFAGGSNQPQHF
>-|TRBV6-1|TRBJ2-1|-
TGTGCCAGCAGTCTGGGGGCGACCTCCTACAATGAGCAGTTCTTC
CASSLGATSYNEQFF
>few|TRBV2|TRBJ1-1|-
TGTGCCAGCAGTCGGCGGGCGACTGAAGCTTTCTTT
CASSRRATEAFF
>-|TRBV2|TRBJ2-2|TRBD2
TGTGCCAGCAGGGCTAGCGGGGGGATCGGGGAGCTGTTTTTT
CASRASGGIGELFF
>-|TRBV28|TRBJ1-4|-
TGTGCCAGCAGCCGCCTCCCTACGGACCTCAGGGGACTGTTTTTT
CASSRLPTDLRGLFF
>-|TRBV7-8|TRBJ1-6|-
TGTGCCAGCAGCTTAGTAAGGGGGAGAGGTTCACCCCTCCACTTT
CASSLVRGRGSPLHF
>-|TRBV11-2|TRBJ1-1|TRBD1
TGTGCCAGCAGCCCGAGGACAGGGGGGATTTTGAACACTGAAGCTTTCTTT
CASSPRTGGILNTEAFF
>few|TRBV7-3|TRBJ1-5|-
TGTGCCAGCGTCGCGGACAGTAGCAATCAGCCCCAGCATTTT
CASVADSSNQPQHF
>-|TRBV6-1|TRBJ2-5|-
TGTGCCAGCACCCGAGACAACCAAGAGACCCAGTACTTC
CASTRDNQETQYF
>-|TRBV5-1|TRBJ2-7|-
TGCGCCAGCAGCTGGACAGCGAGCTCCTACGAGCAGTACTTC
CASSWTASSYEQYF
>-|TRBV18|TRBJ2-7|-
TGTGCCAGCTCACCACCGGGGAGGCGGGCCGAGCAGTACTTC
CASSPPGRRAEQYF
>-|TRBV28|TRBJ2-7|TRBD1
TGTGCCAGCAGTCCTCAGCCGGGACAGGGGTCCAGCTCCTACGAGCAGTACTTC
CASSPQPGQGSSSYEQYF
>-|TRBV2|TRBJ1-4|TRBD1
TGTGCCAGCGGAACAGGGGCCCTAAATGAAAAACTGTTTTTT
CASGTGALNEKLFF
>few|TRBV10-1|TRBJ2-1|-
TGCGCCAGCAGTGAGTCCCTAGCGACAACCCCCTACAATGAGCAGTTCTTC
CASSESLATTPYNEQFF
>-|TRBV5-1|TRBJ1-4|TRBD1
TGCGCCAGCAGCCAGGACAGGGGTCTGAGCGGTGAAAAACTGTTTTTT
CASSQDRGLSGEKLFF
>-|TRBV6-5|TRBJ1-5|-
TGTGCCAGCAGCCCTAGACAGGTCCGGAATCAGCCCCAGCATTTT
CASSPRQVRNQPQHF
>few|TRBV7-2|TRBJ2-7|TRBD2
TGTGCCAGCAGCTTATTGGGACTAGCCCTTACGGAGCAGTACTTC
CASSLLGLALTEQYF
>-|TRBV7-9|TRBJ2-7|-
TGTGCCAGCAGCCCAACAGGAATCTACGAGCAGTACTTC
CASSPTGIYEQYF
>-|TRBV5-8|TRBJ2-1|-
TGTGCCAGCAGCTTGGGCGCAAGCTCCTACAATGAGCAGTTCTTC
CASSLGASSYNEQFF
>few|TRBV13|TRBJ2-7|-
TGTGCCAGCAGTCTAGGTACTACGGCCGAGCAGTACTTC
CASSLGTTAEQYF
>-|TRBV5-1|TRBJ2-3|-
TGCGCCAGCAGCTTGCACCTAGCGCAGCGAGATACGCAGTATTTT
CASSLHLAQRDTQYF
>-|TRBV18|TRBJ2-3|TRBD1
TGTGCCAGCTCACCGTCGACAGGGGTGAGCACAGATACGCAGTATTTT
CASSPSTGVSTDTQYF
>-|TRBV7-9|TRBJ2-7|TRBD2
TGTTCCAGCAGCACCGGGACTAGCGGGAGAACTAGGTACGAGCAGTACTTC
CSSSTGTSGRTRYEQYF